These 2 T cell receptor beta chains came from one sample sequenced in a study of T cells in Graves' hyperthyroidism and ophthalmopathy. TCR beta CDR3 regions were amplified from RNA transcripts. First-round RT-PCR targeting the TCR CDR3 was performed with the HTBI primer set. TCRdb itself ran the multiplex PCR reads through MiXCR, one entry per CDR3 protein. The repertoire consists of fewer than 450,000 distinct CDR3 sequences, with about 18% occurring once and the leading ten covering around 35%. Sequencing used blood. The receptor set was obtained from a woman under 40 with Graves' hyperthyroidism that later progressed to Graves' ophthalmopathy.

This clonotype appeared a few times. This may be a read error, as it is one base from a much larger clone. The chain uses TRBV24-1 and TRBJ2-3; 8 bases align to TRBD1. The CDR3 runs 18 residues. Trimming took 2 bases from V and 4 from J; bases not matched to a gene: 13. From germline, CDR1 is KGHDR and CDR2 SFDVKD. The CDR3 DNA follows: TGTGCCACCAGTGATTCGGGCCAGACAGGGGCTAGCGCAGATACGCAGTATTTT. It codes for CATSDSGQTGASADTQYF.

This clonotype turned up a few times. The gene calls are TRBV18 and TRBJ2-7, with D perhaps assigned TRBD1 or TRBD2 (6 bases each). The CDR3 is 18 residues long. Germline-derived CDR1 and CDR2 are KGHSH and LQKENI. V gave up 2 bases and J gave up 1 base, with 21 bases separating them. CDR3 in DNA: TGTGCCAGCTCACCATTGGGGGCGCGTAGCGGACCTTCCTACGAGCAGTACTTC. It is translated as CASSPLGARSGPSYEQYF.